This is a list of T cell receptor beta chains from one sample in a study of blood T cell repertoires in COVID-19. Repertoires were generated with immunoSEQ multiplex PCR, while TCRdb's copy carries only in-frame clones and drops some. This sample has 200,000 to 250,000 clones; around 80% occur once, and the top ten carry about 1.3%. The sample comprised peripheral blood. Receptor source: a woman between 25 and 40 years old with COVID-19, enrolled during active disease. Both conserved end residues are part of each CDR3.

j_gene	v_gene	CDR3aa
TRBJ1-2	TRBV11-1	CASSGRGQWGYTF
TRBJ1-2	TRBV7-2	CASSLGGQGIYGYTF
TRBJ2-5	TRBV7-3	CASIITSEETQYF
TRBJ2-7	TRBV10-1	CASSPDRGHDEQYF
TRBJ2-7	TRBV7-3	CASSLPGSSYEQYF
TRBJ1-5	TRBV5-4	CASSLDRGKDQPQHF
TRBJ2-2	TRBV27	CASRGAGAGTGELFF
TRBJ1-1	TRBV2	CASTPRPNTEAFF
TRBJ2-5	TRBV20-1	CSASVGGLGETQYF
TRBJ2-7	TRBV11-2	CASSFRQGPYEQYF
TRBJ2-7	TRBV4-2	CASSQERGLGANEQYF
TRBJ2-1	TRBV5-1	CASSLTSGTYNEQFF
TRBJ2-2	TRBV3-1/TRBV3-2	CAISSTTNTGELFF
TRBJ1-5	TRBV19	CASSIAWAGNQPQHF
TRBJ1-5	TRBV5-1	CASSFGGDSNQPQHF
TRBJ2-7	TRBV5-5	CASSLGLAGATYEQYF